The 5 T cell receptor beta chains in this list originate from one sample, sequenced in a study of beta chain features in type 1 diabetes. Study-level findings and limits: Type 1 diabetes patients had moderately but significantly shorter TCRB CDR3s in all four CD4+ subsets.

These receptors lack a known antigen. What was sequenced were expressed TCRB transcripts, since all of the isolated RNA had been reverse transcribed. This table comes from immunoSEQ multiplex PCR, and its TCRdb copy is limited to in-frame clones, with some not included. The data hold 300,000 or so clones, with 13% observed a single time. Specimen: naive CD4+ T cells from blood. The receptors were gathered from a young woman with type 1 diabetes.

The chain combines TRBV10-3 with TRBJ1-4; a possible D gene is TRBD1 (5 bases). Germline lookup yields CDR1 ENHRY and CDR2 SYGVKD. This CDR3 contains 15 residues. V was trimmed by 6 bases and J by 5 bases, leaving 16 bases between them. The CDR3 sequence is CAISNQGGENEKLFF. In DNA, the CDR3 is TGTGCCATCAGCAACCAGGGTGGAGAGAATGAAAAACTGTTTTTT.

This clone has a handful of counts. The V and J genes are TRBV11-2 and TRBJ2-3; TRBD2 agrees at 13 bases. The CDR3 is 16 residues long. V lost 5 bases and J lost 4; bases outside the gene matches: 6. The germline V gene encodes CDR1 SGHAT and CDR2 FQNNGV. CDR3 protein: CASSPRLAGGADTQYF. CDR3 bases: TGTGCCAGCAGCCCACGACTAGCGGGAGGAGCAGATACGCAGTATTTT.

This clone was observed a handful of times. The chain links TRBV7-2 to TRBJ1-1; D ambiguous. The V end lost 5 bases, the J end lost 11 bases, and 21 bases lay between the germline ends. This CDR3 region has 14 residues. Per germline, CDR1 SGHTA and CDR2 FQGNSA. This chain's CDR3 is CASSEGIGSLRAFF. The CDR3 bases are TGTGCCAGCAGCGAAGGTATCGGCAGCCTGAGGGCTTTCTTT.

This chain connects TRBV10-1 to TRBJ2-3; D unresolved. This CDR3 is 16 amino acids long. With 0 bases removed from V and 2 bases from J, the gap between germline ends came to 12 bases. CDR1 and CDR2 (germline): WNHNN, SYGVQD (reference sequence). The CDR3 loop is CASSESLQPYTDTQYF. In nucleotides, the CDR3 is TGCGCCAGCAGTGAGTCTCTCCAACCCTACACAGATACGCAGTATTTT.

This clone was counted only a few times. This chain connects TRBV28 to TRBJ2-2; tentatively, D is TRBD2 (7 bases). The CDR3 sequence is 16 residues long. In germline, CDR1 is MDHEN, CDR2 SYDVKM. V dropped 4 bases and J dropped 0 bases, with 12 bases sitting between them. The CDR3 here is CASSSGGAPNTGELFF. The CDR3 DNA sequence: TGTGCCAGCAGTTCTGGGGGGGCTCCGAACACCGGGGAGCTGTTTTTT.